This record looks at one TCR beta chain sequence and its context. Its specificity is not known. The record originates from a study of CD4 T cells in relation to SARS-CoV-2 and coronaviruses. Whole-study context: TCR beta CDR3s were sequenced after approximately 9-day antigen culture of PBMCs. The HLA restriction of the shared crossreactive spike epitopes was mapped. Negative control cultures got HIV-1 Nef peptides or no peptide.

The unexposed donors gave CD4+ T cells in about 2010-2019, prior to COVID-19. CD4+ T cells were isolated from the cells after 10 days of culture. Unexposed-donor CD4+ T cells were probed with SARS-CoV-2 S/N and four cold-coronavirus spikes, cells permitting. V gave up 0 bases and J gave up 5 bases, with 13 bases separating them. The CDR3 sequence is 15 residues long. Germline values: CDR1 LNHNV, CDR2 YYDKDF (reference sequence). Clones were sequenced by immunoSEQ multiplex PCR, and TCRdb holds only the in-frame ones, with some missing. The repertoire holds roughly 20,000 clones, with 74% as singletons.

The source of this sequence is a human donor in good health. V usage is TRBV15 and J usage is TRBJ1-1; D gene unclear. The specimen sequenced was CD4+ T cells from PBMCs, cultured in vitro. The CDR3: CATSRDALLGTEAFF. DNA of the CDR3: TGTGCCACCAGCAGAGATGCCCTTTTGGGGACTGAAGCTTTCTTT.